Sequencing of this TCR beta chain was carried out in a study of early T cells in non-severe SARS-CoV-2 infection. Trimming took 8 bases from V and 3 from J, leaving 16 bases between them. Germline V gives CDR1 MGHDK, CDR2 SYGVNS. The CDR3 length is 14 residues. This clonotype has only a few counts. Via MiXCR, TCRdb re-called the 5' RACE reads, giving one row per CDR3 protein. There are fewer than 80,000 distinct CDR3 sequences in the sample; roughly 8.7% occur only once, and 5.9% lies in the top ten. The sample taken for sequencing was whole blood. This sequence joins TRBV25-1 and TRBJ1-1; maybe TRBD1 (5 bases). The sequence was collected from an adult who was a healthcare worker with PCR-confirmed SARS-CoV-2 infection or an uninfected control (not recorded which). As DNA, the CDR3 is TGTGCCAGCGTGGGGCGCGCGGGGGACACTGAAGCTTTCTTT. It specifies CASVGRAGDTEAFF.